The 23 T cell receptor beta chains in this list originate from one sample, sequenced in a study of regulatory T cells in long-lasting Graves disease (dated by TCRdb to the early 2020s). Libraries were made using multiplex PCR. The sequencer was an Illumina HiSeq 4000. CDR3 regions were amplified by Arm-PCR with iRepertoire HTBI primers to construct TCR beta libraries. The public reads were run again by TCRdb, first through fastp at Q25 and then through MiXCR, and only productive beta chains were kept. Rows matching on CDR3 protein sequence are summarized as one entry with the most common DNA and genes. This sample gives under 700,000 distinct CDR3 sequences in total; around 15% of them show up just once. Around 25% of the sample rests with the top ten. The time point label here, explained by the study, means: newly diagnosed GD, antithyroid drugs for less than 3 months. RNA was extracted from PBMCs in TRIzol for both TCR sequencing and RNA sequencing.

These sequences were also reported in another study, on T cells in Graves' hyperthyroidism and ophthalmopathy.

Material: peripheral blood mononuclear cells (PBMCs), obtained at new diagnosis, from a patient treated with antithyroid drugs. These receptors originate from a woman aged 35-60 years with Graves disease. Donor details come from another sample of the same person, matched by shared clones.

This clonotype was seen ten or more times. J is TRBJ2-7 and V is TRBV3-1; no clear D gene. V was trimmed by 0 bases and J by 0 bases, leaving 9 bases between them. The CDR3 consists of 15 residues. Germline lookup yields CDR1 LGHDT and CDR2 YNNKEL (reference sequence). The CDR3 coding sequence is TGTGCCAGCAGCCAAGATGTAACAGTCTCCTACGAGCAGTACTTC. This translates into CASSQDVTVSYEQYF.

This clonotype has a count of ten or more. V is TRBV6-2 or TRBV6-3 and J is TRBJ2-3; D tentatively reads TRBD1 or TRBD2 (7 bases each). The V gene lost 8 bases and the J gene lost 0 bases, with 12 bases spanning the gap. CDR1 and CDR2 from the germline V gene are MNHEY and SVGEGT. This CDR3 contains 14 residues. The CDR3, as DNA: TGTGCCAGCCAGGGGGGGAGGAGCACAGATACGCAGTATTTT. Translation: CASQGGRSTDTQYF.

A note on this clonotype: A read error may explain this, as a much larger clone is one base away. The V call is TRBV20-1, the J call TRBJ2-7; D is possibly TRBD1 (5 bases). From germline, CDR1 is DFQATT and CDR2 SNEGSKA (reference sequence). This CDR3 is built from 14 residues. The CDR3 loop is CGARDPRAQVEQYF. The CDR3 region has the DNA TGCGGTGCTAGAGATCCCAGGGCTCAGGTCGAGCAGTACTTC.

This clonotype was counted many times. The chain uses TRBV6-1 and TRBJ2-7; D possibly uses TRBD1 or TRBD2 (5 bases each). The CDR3 extends over 15 amino acids. V lost 6 bases, J lost 2 bases, and 17 bases lay in between. CDR1 is MNHNS and CDR2 is SASEGT in the germline V gene. The CDR3 here is CASRAGTDFAYEQYF. The CDR3 nucleotides read TGTGCCAGCAGGGCCGGGACGGATTTTGCCTACGAGCAGTACTTC.

The V gene is TRBV5-1, the J gene TRBJ2-3; D might be TRBD2 (5 bases). The CDR3 runs to 15 residues. The V end lost 4 bases, the J end lost 0 bases, and 12 bases lay between the germline ends. Germline V gene data show CDR1 as SGHRS and CDR2 as YFSETQ. The CDR3 DNA follows: TGCGCCAGCAGCGAAAGCGGTCCTAGCACAGATACGCAGTATTTT. Translating it yields CASSESGPSTDTQYF. Using reference TRBV5-1 and TRBJ2-3 for the parts outside the CDR3, the full variable domain is KAGVTQTPRYLIKTRGQQVTLSCSPISGHRSVSWYQQTPGQGLQFLFEYFSETQRNKGNFPGRFSGRQFSNSRSEMNVSTLELGDSALYLCASSESGPSTDTQYFGPGTRLTVL.

This chain connects TRBV5-4 to TRBJ2-7; either TRBD1 or TRBD2 may fit D (5 bases each). Germline V gene data show CDR1 as SGHNT and CDR2 as YYREEE (reference sequence). Trimming left V 1 base short and J 6 bases short, with 14 bases between. CDR3 size: 14 residues. CDR3 region: CASSLSGTGAEQYF. For the CDR3, the DNA is TGTGCCAGCAGCTTGTCCGGAACCGGGGCCGAGCAGTACTTC.

The chain employs TRBV28 and TRBJ1-2; no clear D. CDR1 is MDHEN and CDR2 is SYDVKM in the germline V gene. The CDR3 runs to 13 residues. V gave up 2 bases and J gave up 7 bases, with 11 bases separating them. The CDR3 spells CASSLTLSPGYTF. The DNA of the CDR3 is TGTGCCAGCAGTTTAACTCTCTCGCCTGGCTACACCTTC.

This clonotype was observed a handful of times. The chain links TRBV28 to TRBJ1-6; possible D gene TRBD1, 5 bases. Germline V gives CDR1 MDHEN, CDR2 SYDVKM. Trimming left V 6 bases short and J 5 bases short, with 20 bases between. The CDR3 sequence is 17 residues long. CDR3 region: CASSRDGLRGNNSPLHF. In DNA form, the CDR3 reads TGTGCCAGCAGCCGGGACGGCCTTCGGGGCAATAATTCACCCCTCCACTTT.

J is TRBJ1-3 and V is TRBV19; TRBD1 matches at 11 bases. CDR3 length: 17 residues. V was pared by 4 bases and J by 0 bases, with 5 bases of the junction left unmatched. Germline V CDR1 and CDR2: LNHDA, SQIVND (reference sequence). The CDR3 protein is CASSTRTGGASGNTIYF. The CDR3 DNA reads as TGTGCCAGTAGTACCAGGACAGGGGGCGCCTCTGGAAACACCATATATTTT.

In its sample, this clonotype was seen many times. The junction departs from the called germline gene at one end, perhaps through a read error. The chain links TRBV2 to TRBJ1-2, with a weak D call TRBD1 (6 bases). Germline CDR1 and CDR2: SNHLY and FYNNEI. This CDR3 contains 14 residues. This CDR3 reads CASTEQGARYGYTF. For the CDR3, the DNA is TGTGCCAGCACTGAACAGGGTGCCCGCTATGGCTACACCTTC.

The chain couples TRBV28 to TRBJ1-2; TRBD1 might be the D (6 bases). Germline CDR1 and CDR2: MDHEN and SYDVKM. This CDR3 is built from 14 residues. V was shortened by 4 bases and J by 1 base, with 10 bases between the two germline ends. The CDR3 sequence is CASSWTEINYGYTF. The DNA of the CDR3 is TGTGCCAGCAGTTGGACAGAAATTAACTATGGCTACACCTTC.

The genes are TRBV28 and TRBJ1-2; D is unresolved. CDR1 and CDR2 (germline): MDHEN, SYDVKM. Trimming cost V 6 bases and J 9 bases, with 17 bases left between them. The CDR3 contains 13 residues. The CDR3 bases are TGTGCCAGCAGCCCGTCTCTCTCGGCCAGCTACACCTTC. Its protein product is CASSPSLSASYTF.

This clonotype was detected a few times. The V gene is TRBV7-9, the J gene TRBJ2-7, with D possibly TRBD2 on 6 matching bases. The CDR3 extends over 16 amino acids. In germline, CDR1 is SEHNR, CDR2 FQNEAQ (reference sequence). V lost 6 bases, J lost 0 bases, and 18 bases lay in between. In nucleotides, the CDR3 is TGTGCCAGCAGTCAACCCGGGACGGGGGTCTCCTACGAGCAGTACTTC. It translates to CASSQPGTGVSYEQYF. The entire variable domain, with the rest obtained from reference TRBV7-9 and TRBJ2-7, is as follows: DTGVSQNPRHKITKRGQNVTFRCDPISEHNRLYWYRQTLGQGPEFLTYFQNEAQLEKSRLLSDRFSAERPKGSFSTLEIQRTEQGDSAMYLCASSQPGTGVSYEQYFGPGTRLTVT.

This clonotype was recorded at least ten times. This rearrangement joins TRBV27 to TRBJ1-6; D is unresolved. The germline V and J ends were trimmed by 5 bases and 10 bases, with 12 bases remaining between them. From germline, CDR1 is MNHEY and CDR2 SMNVEV (reference sequence). The CDR3 length is 13 residues. The DNA for the CDR3 is TGTGCCAGCAGTCCCCTCCTGGGGTCACCCCTCCACTTT. Translated: CASSPLLGSPLHF.

This clonotype showed up many times. The chain couples TRBV27 to TRBJ1-2; D is undetermined. CDR3 length: 12 amino acids. The V end was cut by 5 bases, the J end by 4 bases, with 8 bases between. Germline CDR1 and CDR2: MNHEY and SMNVEV (reference sequence). The CDR3 reads CASSGVGYGYTF. The CDR3 DNA reads TGTGCCAGCAGTGGGGTCGGCTATGGCTACACCTTC.

This clonotype was counted at least ten times. This sequence joins TRBV11-1 and TRBJ1-1; 7 bases match TRBD1. V shed 5 bases and J 4 bases; nucleotides not matched to a gene: 10. The CDR3 runs to 15 residues. CDR1 is SGHAT and CDR2 is FQDESV in the germline V gene (reference sequence). The CDR3 sequence is CASSPRQGGFTEAFF. The CDR3, as DNA: TGTGCCAGCAGCCCTCGACAGGGTGGGTTCACTGAAGCTTTCTTT. The full variable domain, in which reference TRBV11-1 and TRBJ1-1 provide the parts outside the CDR3, is EAEVAQSPRYKITEKSQAVAFWCDPISGHATLYWYRQILGQGPELLVQFQDESVVDDSQLPKDRFSAERLKGVDSTLKIQPAELGDSAMYLCASSPRQGGFTEAFFGQGTRLTVV.

This clonotype was picked up many times. The V and J genes are TRBV29-1 and TRBJ2-1; D is perhaps TRBD1 or TRBD2 (5 bases each). The CDR3 contains 12 residues. V was shortened by 4 bases and J by 7 bases, with 11 bases between the two germline ends. CDR1 is SQVTM, CDR2 ANQGSEA, per germline. The CDR3: CSVGSGRNEQFF. The CDR3 bases are TGCAGCGTTGGATCGGGGCGGAATGAGCAGTTCTTC.

The J gene is TRBJ2-1, the V gene TRBV29-1, with 9 positions matching TRBD2. In germline, CDR1 is SQVTM, CDR2 ANQGSEA. The junction had 6 bases not matched to a gene; V was cut back by 7 bases and J by 8 bases. The CDR3 extends over 12 amino acids. The CDR3 nucleotides are TGCAGCGGCGAAGGCGGGGGGGATGAGCAGTTCTTC. It yields the protein CSGEGGGDEQFF.

In regard to this clonotype: A far larger clone is a single base away, which makes a read error likely. J is TRBJ1-1 and V is TRBV25-1; perhaps TRBD1 as D (5 bases). The CDR3 is made up of 13 amino acids. V gave up 4 bases and J gave up 6 bases, with 12 bases separating them. Germline V gene data show CDR1 as MGHDK and CDR2 as SYGVNS. DNA for the CDR3: TGTGCCAGCAGTGGGGCAGGGAGATCTGAAGCTTTCTTT. Translation: CASSGAGRSEAFF.

This clonotype showed up many times. The rearrangement uses TRBV2 and TRBJ1-2; no clear D gene. V was cut by 5 bases and J by 4 bases, with 14 bases left in between. The CDR3 loop spans 14 amino acids. Germline-derived CDR1 and CDR2 are SNHLY and FYNNEI. The CDR3 DNA reads TGTGCCAGCAGTTCCCGGGATTTCCTCTATGGCTACACCTTC. Protein sequence: CASSSRDFLYGYTF.

This clonotype was seen many times. V is TRBV12-3 or TRBV12-4 and J is TRBJ1-2; 9 bases are a match to TRBD1. This CDR3 spans 12 amino acids. V was pared by 7 bases and J by 9 bases, with 6 bases of the junction left unmatched. CDR3: CASTRDRDSYTF. CDR3 nucleotide sequence: TGTGCCAGCACCCGGGACAGGGACAGCTACACCTTC.

The rearrangement links TRBV5-1 to TRBJ2-7; maybe TRBD2 (6 bases). This CDR3 spans 14 amino acids. The germline gives CDR1 SGHRS, CDR2 YFSETQ. Trimming cost V 1 base and J 6 bases, with 14 bases left between them. The CDR3 nucleotides are TGCGCCAGCAGCTTGACGCGGGGAAGTGGCGAGCAGTACTTC. Translating it yields CASSLTRGSGEQYF. The whole variable domain, filled in from reference TRBV5-1 and TRBJ2-7, reads KAGVTQTPRYLIKTRGQQVTLSCSPISGHRSVSWYQQTPGQGLQFLFEYFSETQRNKGNFPGRFSGRQFSNSRSEMNVSTLELGDSALYLCASSLTRGSGEQYFGPGTRLTVT.

This clonotype turned up a few times. This sequence joins TRBV12-3 or TRBV12-4 and TRBJ2-1, with D possibly TRBD1 on 6 matching bases. The CDR3 runs to 15 residues. The germline V and J ends were trimmed by 6 bases and 2 bases, with 14 bases remaining between them. The CDR3 loop reads CASSSRDNAYNEQFF. The CDR3 nucleotides are TGTGCCAGCAGCTCCCGGGACAACGCCTACAATGAGCAGTTCTTC.